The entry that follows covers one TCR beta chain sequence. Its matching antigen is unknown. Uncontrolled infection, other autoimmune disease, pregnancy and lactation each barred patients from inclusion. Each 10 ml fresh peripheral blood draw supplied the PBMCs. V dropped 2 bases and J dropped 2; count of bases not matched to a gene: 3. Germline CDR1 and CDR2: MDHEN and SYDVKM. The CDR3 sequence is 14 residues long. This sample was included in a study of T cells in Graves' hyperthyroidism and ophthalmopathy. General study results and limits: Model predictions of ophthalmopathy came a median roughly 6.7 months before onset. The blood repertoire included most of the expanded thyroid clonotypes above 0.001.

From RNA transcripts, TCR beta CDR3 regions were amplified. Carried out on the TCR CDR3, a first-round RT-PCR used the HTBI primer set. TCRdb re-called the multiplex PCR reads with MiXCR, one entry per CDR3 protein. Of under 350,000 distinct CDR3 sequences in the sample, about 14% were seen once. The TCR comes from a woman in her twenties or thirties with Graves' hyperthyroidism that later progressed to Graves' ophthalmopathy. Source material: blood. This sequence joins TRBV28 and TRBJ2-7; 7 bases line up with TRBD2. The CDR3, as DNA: TGTGCCAGCAGTTTACCGGGACTAACCTACGAGCAGTACTTC. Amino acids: CASSLPGLTYEQYF.